This TCR beta chain appears in the sequencing data of a study of CD4 and CD8 cells across lung adenocarcinoma regions. TCRdb analysed the PCR reads with MiXCR anew, one entry per CDR3 protein. The sample lists 8,200 or so distinct CDR3 sequences, about 59% occurring once. Per the germline V gene, CDR1 is SGHAT and CDR2 is FQNNGV. V dropped 5 bases and J dropped 10; count of bases not matched to a gene: 14. The CDR3 has 15 residues. About this clonotype itself: Being one base from a much bigger clone, this may be a read error.

Sequenced sample: CD8+ T cells from the center of a lung tumor. V is TRBV11-2 and J is TRBJ2-1, with TRBD2 identical over 7 bases. This clonotype was obtained from a female donor with lung adenocarcinoma. The CD4 and CD8 labels of this study may be unreliable. The CDR3 bases are TGTGCCAGCAGCCCGTCGCGGGAGCGATTTAACGAGCAGTTCTTC. It codes for CASSPSRERFNEQFF.